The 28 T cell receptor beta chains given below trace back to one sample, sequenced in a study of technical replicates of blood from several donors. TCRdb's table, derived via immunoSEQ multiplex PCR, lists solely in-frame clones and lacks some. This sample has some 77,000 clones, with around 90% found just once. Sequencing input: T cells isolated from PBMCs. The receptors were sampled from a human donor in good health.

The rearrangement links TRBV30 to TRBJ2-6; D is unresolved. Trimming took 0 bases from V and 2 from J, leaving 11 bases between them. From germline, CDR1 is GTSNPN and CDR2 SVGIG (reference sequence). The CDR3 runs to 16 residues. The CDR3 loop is CAWSVLSVTGANVLTF. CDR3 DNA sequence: TGTGCCTGGAGTGTTTTATCTGTTACTGGGGCCAACGTCCTGACTTTC.

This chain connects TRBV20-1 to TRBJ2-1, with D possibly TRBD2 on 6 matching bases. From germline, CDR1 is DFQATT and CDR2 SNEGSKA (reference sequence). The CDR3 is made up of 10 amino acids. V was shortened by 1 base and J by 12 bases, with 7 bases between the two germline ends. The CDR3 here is CSARVGGQFF. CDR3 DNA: TGCAGTGCTAGAGTGGGAGGGCAGTTCTTC.

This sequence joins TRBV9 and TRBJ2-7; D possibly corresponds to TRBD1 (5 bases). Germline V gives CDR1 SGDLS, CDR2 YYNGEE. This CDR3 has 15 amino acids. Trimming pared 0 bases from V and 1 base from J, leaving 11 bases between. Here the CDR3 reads CASSVDQDNSYEQYF. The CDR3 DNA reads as TGTGCCAGCAGCGTAGATCAGGACAATTCCTACGAGCAGTACTTC. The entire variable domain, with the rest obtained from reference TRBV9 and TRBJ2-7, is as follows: DSGVTQTPKHLITATGQRVTLRCSPRSGDLSVYWYQQSLDQGLQFLIQYYNGEERAKGNILERFSAQQFPDLHSELNLSSLELGDSALYFCASSVDQDNSYEQYFGPGTRLTVT.

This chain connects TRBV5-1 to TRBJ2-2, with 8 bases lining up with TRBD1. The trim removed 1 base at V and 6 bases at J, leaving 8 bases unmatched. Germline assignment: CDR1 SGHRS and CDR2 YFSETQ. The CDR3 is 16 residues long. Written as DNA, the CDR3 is TGCGCCAGCAGCTTGTCCCAGGGGGCGCGGGCCGGGGAGCTGTTTTTT. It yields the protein CASSLSQGARAGELFF.

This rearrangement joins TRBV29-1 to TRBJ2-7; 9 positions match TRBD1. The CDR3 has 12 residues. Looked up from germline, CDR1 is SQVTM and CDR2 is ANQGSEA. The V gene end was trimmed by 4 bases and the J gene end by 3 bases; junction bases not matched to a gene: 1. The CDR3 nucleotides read TGCAGCGTTGGACAGGGGGTCTACGAGCAGTACTTC. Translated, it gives CSVGQGVYEQYF.

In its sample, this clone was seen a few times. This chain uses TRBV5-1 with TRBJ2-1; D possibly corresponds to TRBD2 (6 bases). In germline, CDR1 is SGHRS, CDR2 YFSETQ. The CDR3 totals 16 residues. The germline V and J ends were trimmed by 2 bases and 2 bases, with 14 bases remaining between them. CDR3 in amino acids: CASSLSPGVAYNEQFF. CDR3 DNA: TGCGCCAGCAGCTTATCTCCGGGAGTCGCCTACAATGAGCAGTTCTTC.

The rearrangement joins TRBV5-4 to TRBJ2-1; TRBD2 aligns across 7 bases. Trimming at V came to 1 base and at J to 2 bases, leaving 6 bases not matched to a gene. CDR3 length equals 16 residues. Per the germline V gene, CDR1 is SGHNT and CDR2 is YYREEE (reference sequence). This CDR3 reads CASSLRKGGAYNEQFF. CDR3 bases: TGTGCCAGCAGCTTGAGGAAGGGAGGGGCCTACAATGAGCAGTTCTTC.

The DNA for the CDR3 is TGTGCCAGCAGCCCGCGATATGCACCCTACGAGCAGTACTTC. Amino acids: CASSPRYAPYEQYF. V is TRBV11-2 and J is TRBJ2-7, with D unresolved. V dropped 5 bases and J dropped 2 bases, with 13 bases sitting between them. The germline V gene has CDR1 SGHAT and CDR2 FQNNGV. There are 14 residues in the CDR3.

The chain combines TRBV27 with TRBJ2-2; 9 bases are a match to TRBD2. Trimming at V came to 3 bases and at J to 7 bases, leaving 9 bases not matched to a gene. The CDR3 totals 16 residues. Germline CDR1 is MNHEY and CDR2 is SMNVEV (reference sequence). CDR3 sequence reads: CASSFVSGSLSGELFF. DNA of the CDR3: TGTGCCAGCAGTTTCGTTAGCGGGAGTCTCAGCGGGGAGCTGTTTTTT.

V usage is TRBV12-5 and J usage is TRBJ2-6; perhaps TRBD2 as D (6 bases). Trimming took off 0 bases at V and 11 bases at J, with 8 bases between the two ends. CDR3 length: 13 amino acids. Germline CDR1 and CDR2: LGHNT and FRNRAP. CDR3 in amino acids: CASGLVGGDVLTF. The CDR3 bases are TGTGCTAGTGGTTTGGTGGGCGGGGACGTCCTGACTTTC.

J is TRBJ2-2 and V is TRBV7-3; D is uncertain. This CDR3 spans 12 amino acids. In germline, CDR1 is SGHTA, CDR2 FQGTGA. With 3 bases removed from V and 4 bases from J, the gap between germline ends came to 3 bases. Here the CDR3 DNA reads TGTGCCAGCAGCTTTATCACCGGGGAGCTGTTTTTT. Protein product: CASSFITGELFF.

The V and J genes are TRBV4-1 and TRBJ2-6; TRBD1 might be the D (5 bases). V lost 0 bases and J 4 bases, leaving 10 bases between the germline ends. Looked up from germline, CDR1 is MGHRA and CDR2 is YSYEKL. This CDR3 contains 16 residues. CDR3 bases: TGCGCCAGCAGCCAAGATCGCAGGGTCGGGGCCAACGTCCTGACTTTC. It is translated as CASSQDRRVGANVLTF.

The CDR3 loop is CASSKEEAGTSGRAQSYEQYF. The CDR3 coding sequence is TGTGCCAGCAGCAAAGAGGAGGCCGGGACTAGCGGGAGGGCCCAGTCCTACGAGCAGTACTTC. The J gene is TRBJ2-7, the V gene TRBV21-1; TRBD2 is taken as the D call from the table, unchecked against the DNA. TRBV21-1 is deemed a pseudogene. This CDR3 is built from 21 residues.

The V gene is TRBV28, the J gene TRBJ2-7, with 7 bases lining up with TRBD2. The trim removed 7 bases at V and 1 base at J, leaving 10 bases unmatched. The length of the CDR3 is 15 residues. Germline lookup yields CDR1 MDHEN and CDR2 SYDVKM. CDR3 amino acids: CASTLGRELSYEQYF. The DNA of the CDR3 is TGTGCCAGCACCCTCGGGCGGGAGTTATCCTACGAGCAGTACTTC.

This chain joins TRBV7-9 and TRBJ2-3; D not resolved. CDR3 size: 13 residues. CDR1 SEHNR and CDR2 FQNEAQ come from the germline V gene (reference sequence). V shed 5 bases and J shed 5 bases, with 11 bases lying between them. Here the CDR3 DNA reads TGTGCCAGCAGCCCCCCTTCCGGAGATACGCAGTATTTT. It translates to CASSPPSGDTQYF.

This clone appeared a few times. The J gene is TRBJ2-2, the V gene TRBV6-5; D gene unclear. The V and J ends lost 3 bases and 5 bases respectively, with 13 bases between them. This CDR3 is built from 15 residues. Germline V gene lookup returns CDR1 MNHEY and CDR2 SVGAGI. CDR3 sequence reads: CASSYLAVWTGELFF. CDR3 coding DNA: TGTGCCAGCAGTTATCTCGCGGTTTGGACCGGGGAGCTGTTTTTT.

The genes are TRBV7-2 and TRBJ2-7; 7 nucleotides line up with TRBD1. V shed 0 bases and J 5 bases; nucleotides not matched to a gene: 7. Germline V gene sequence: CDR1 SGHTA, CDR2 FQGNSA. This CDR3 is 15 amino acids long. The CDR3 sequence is CASSLAGGAYNEQYF. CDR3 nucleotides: TGTGCCAGCAGCTTAGCAGGGGGCGCCTATAACGAGCAGTACTTC.

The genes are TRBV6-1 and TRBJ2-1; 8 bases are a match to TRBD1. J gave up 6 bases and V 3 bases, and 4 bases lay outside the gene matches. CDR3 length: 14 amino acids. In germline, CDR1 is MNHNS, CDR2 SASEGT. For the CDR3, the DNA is TGTGCCAGCAGTGAGGACAGGGAGGTCAATGAGCAGTTCTTC. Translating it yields CASSEDREVNEQFF.

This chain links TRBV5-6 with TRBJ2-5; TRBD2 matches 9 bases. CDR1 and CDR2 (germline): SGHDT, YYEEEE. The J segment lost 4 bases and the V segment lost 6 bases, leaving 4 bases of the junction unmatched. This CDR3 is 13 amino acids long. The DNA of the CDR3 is TGTGCCAGCATCCTAGCGGGAACAGAGACCCAGTACTTC. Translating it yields CASILAGTETQYF.

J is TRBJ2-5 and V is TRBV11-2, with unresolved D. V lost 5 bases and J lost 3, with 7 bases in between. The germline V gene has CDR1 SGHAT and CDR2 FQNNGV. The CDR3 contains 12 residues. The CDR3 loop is CASSPLKETQYF. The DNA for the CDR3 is TGTGCCAGCAGCCCCTTAAAAGAGACCCAGTACTTC.

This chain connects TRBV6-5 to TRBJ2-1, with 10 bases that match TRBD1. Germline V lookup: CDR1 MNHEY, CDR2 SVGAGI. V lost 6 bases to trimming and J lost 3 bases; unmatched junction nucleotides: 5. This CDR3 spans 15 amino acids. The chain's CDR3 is CASSPRTGGYNEQFF. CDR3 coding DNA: TGTGCCAGCAGCCCAAGGACAGGGGGCTACAATGAGCAGTTCTTC.

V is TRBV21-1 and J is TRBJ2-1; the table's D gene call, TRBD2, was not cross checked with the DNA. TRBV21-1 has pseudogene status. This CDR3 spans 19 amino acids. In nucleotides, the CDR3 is TGTGCCAGCAGCAAGCTATCGCTAGCGGCCAACCTAGAATACAATGAGCAGTTCTTC. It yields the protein CASSKLSLAANLEYNEQFF.

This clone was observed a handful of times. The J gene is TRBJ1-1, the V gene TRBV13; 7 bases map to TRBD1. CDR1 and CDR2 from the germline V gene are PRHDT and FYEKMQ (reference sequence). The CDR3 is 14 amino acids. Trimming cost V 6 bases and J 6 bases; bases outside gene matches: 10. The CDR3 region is CASSSTGVRAEAFF. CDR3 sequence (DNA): TGTGCCAGCAGTTCTACAGGGGTTAGGGCTGAAGCTTTCTTT.

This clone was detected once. The CDR3 protein is CASSVGTSITDTQYF. As DNA, the CDR3 is TGTGCCAGCAGTGTGGGGACTAGCATCACAGATACGCAGTATTTT. J is TRBJ2-3 and V is TRBV6-1; 9 nucleotides line up with TRBD2. J lost 2 bases, V lost 4 bases, and 4 bases had no gene match. Germline values: CDR1 MNHNS, CDR2 SASEGT. This CDR3 has 15 residues.

The CDR3 protein is CASSSSGTGLSGANVLTF. The CDR3 region has the DNA TGCGCCAGCAGCTCTTCCGGGACAGGGTTATCTGGGGCCAACGTCCTGACTTTC. This rearrangement joins TRBV5-1 to TRBJ2-6, with 9 bases that match TRBD1. J was trimmed by 1 base and V by 3 bases; bases with no gene match: 8. CDR3 length: 18 residues. Germline V gene lookup returns CDR1 SGHRS and CDR2 YFSETQ.

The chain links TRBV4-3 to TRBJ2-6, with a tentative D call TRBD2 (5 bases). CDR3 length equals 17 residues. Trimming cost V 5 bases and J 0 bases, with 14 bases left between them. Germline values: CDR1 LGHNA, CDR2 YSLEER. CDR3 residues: CASSKSGFFSGANVLTF. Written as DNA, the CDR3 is TGCGCCAGCAGCAAATCGGGATTTTTCTCTGGGGCCAACGTCCTGACTTTC.

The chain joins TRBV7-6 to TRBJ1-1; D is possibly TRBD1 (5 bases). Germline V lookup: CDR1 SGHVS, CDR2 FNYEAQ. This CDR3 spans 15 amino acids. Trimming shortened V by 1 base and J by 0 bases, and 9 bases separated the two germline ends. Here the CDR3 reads CASSLGGLMNTEAFF. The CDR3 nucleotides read TGTGCCAGCAGCTTAGGGGGCCTCATGAACACTGAAGCTTTCTTT.

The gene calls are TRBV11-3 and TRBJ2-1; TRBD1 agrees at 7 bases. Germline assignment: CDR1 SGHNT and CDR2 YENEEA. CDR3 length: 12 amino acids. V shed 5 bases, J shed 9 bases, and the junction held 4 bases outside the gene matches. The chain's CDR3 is CASSQTGSEQFF. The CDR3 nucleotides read TGTGCCAGCAGCCAGACAGGGAGTGAGCAGTTCTTC.